This paragraph reports one T cell receptor (beta chain). This receptor's antigen is unknown. Base qualities are missing; no much larger clone stands one base away. Library preparation employed 5' RACE. The sequencer listed for this sample is Illumina HiSeq 2500. A second PCR of roughly 6 to 11 cycles was run with a J-beta primer mix and a sample-barcoded 5' primer. A template-switch 5' adaptor carrying 12 random nucleotides introduced a unique molecular identifier onto each TCR beta cDNA molecule. Each sample yielded at least 2.5 million CDR3-containing paired-end reads. First-strand cDNA was synthesized from all RNA with the Mint cDNA synthesis kit, primed by a TRBC-specific oligonucleotide. All cDNA was treated with uracil-DNA glycosylase and then went through a first 18-cycle PCR with the universal primers M1SS and BC2_uni_R. The study's own analysis went as follows. For normalization, 1 million high-quality reads were randomly selected from each sample, with every read carrying a distinct molecular identifier. Instead of being binned into consensus sequences, reads that shared molecular identifiers were thrown out. MiTCR, with a Q25 quality threshold and the strictest error-elimination algorithm, was used for CDR3 identification, clonotype clustering and error correction. A nonparametric unseen species model with Euler transformation was used to estimate lower-bound total TCR beta diversity. The raw public reads went through TCRdb reprocessing: fastp at Q25, MiXCR clone calling, in-frame beta chains kept. Rows are unified per CDR3 protein, each entry keeping the most common DNA and genes. These V and J calls derive from TCRdb rather than the authors' analysis. The sample records roughly 800,000 distinct CDR3 sequences, 36% of which are singletons. Of the sample, roughly 13% is held by the ten largest clones.

This entry belongs to a study of blood T cells in healthy people across ages (dated by TCRdb to about 2015). Regarding the study in general: In model experiments, template switching captured about one uniquely barcoded TCR beta cDNA molecule for every two T cells. To track age-related changes in TCR beta repertoire diversity, the study relied on deep sequencing normalized with unique cDNA molecular identifiers. Donors were grouped into four age groups: young (average about 15 years), middle-aged (about 40), aged (about 60) and long-lived (about 90). Donors of different ages were randomly distributed across sequencing lanes to avoid experimental bias. For two donors (one aged 18 to 29 and one aged 80 or older), the study analyzed two additional independent replicas of 1 million unique cDNA reads from the same blood draw.

What the research found in general, with its limitations: The long-lived group showed more naive CD4+ T cells, fewer expanded clones and increased TCR diversity than the aged group, suggesting age selection. Total diversity estimates from one million sequenced T cells were considered lower bounds and underestimates. Since profiling was done on bulk unsorted PBMCs, naive and antigen-experienced compartments could not be conclusively compared. A strong correlation was found between observed TCR beta diversity and the percentage of naive T cells measured by flow cytometry. Because the CMV infection status of the donors was unknown, age-related changes in expanded clonotypes may potentially have been confounded. Observed TCR beta diversity per million T cells fell roughly linearly with age, and a significant reduction was already apparent by age approximately 41.

Trimming accounts for 6 bases at V and 1 base at J, while the number of junction bases matched to no gene is 8. The CDR3 numbers 14 residues from cysteine through phenylalanine. The DNA shown is the 42-base CDR3, in frame from base 1. The germline V gene (reference sequence) sets CDR1 to GTSNPN and CDR2 to SVGIG. The roughly 39 donors, aged roughly 6 to 90 years, were systemically healthy Caucasian individuals from Russia. About 10 milliliters of peripheral blood were collected from each donor into EDTA-treated Vacutainer tubes. PBMCs were isolated by Ficoll-Paque density-gradient centrifugation, with at least 6 million obtained per sample. Trizol reagent was used to extract total RNA from the PBMCs, yielding at least 6 micrograms per sample. For every donor, flow cytometry on a PBMC aliquot measured the percentage of naive CD45RAhigh/CD27high T cells.

The source is a man aged 18-30 years in good health. Sequenced material: blood. The chain employs TRBV30 and TRBJ2-7, and 8 junctional nucleotides match TRBD1. The CDR3 amino acid sequence is: CACPHRDRSYEQYF. In nucleotide form, the sequence is TGTGCCTGCCCACACCGGGACAGGTCCTACGAGCAGTACTTC.